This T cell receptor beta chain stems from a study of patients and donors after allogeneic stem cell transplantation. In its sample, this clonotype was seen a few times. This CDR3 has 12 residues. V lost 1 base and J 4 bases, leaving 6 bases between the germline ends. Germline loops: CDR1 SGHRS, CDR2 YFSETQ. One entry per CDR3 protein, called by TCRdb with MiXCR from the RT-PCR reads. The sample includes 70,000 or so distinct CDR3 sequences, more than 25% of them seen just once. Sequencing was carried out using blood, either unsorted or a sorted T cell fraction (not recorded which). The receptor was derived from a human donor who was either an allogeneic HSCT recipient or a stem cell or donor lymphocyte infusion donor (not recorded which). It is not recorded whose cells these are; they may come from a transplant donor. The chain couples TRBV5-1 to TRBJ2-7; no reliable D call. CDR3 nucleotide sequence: TGCGCCAGCAGCTTGATTGGGTACGAGCAGTACTTC. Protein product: CASSLIGYEQYF.